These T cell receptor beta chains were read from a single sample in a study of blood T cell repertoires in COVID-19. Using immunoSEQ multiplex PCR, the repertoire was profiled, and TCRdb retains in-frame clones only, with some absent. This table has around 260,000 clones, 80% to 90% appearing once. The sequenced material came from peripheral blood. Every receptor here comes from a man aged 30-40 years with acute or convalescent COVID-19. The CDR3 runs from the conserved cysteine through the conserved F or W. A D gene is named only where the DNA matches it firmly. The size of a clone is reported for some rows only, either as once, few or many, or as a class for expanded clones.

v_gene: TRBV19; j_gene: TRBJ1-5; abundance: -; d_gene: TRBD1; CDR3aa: CASSRAGTGDDQPQHF; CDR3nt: TGTGCCAGTAGTAGGGCCGGGACAGGGGATGATCAGCCCCAGCATTTT
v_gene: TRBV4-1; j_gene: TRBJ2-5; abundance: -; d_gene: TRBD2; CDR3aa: CASSQVKTGLAGEETQYF; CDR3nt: TGCGCCAGCAGCCAAGTTAAAACGGGACTAGCGGGAGAAGAGACCCAGTACTTC
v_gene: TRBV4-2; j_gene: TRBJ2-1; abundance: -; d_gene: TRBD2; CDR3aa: CASSQIGREDYNEQFF; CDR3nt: TGTGCCAGCAGCCAAATTGGGCGGGAGGACTACAATGAGCAGTTCTTC
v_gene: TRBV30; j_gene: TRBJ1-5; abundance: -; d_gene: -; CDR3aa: CAWSDTNNQPQHF; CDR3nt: TGTGCCTGGAGTGACACCAACAATCAGCCCCAGCATTTT
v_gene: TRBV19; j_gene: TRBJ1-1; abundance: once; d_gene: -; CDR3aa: CASRVGAGRTEAFF; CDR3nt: TGTGCCAGTAGGGTGGGGGCAGGGAGAACTGAAGCTTTCTTT
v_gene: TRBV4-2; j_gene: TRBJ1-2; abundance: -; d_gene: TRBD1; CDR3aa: CASSQEGQGTYGYTF; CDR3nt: TGTGCCAGCAGCCAAGAGGGACAGGGGACCTATGGCTACACCTTC
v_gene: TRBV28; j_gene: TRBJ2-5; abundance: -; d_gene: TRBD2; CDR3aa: CASNSREGETQYF; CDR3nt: TGTGCCAGCAACTCGAGGGAGGGGGAGACCCAGTACTTC
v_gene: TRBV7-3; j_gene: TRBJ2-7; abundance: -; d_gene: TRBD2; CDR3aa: CASSLGGSGRQDEQYF; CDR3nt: TGTGCCAGCAGCTTAGGGGGTAGCGGGAGGCAGGACGAGCAGTACTTC
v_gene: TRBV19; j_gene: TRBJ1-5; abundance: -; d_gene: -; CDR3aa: CASSQLEGRNQPQHF; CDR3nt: TGTGCCAGTAGTCAGTTGGAGGGGCGGAATCAGCCCCAGCATTTT
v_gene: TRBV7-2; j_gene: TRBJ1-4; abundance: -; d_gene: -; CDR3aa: CASSWSANEKLFF; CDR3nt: TGTGCCAGCAGCTGGAGTGCTAATGAAAAACTGTTTTTT
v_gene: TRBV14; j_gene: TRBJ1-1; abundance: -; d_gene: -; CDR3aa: CASSQVRNRAAFF; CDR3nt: TGTGCCAGCAGCCAAGTTCGGAACAGGGCTGCTTTCTTT
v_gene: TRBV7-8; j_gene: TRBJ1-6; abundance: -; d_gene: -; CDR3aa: CASSSLANSPLHF; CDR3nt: TGTGCCAGCAGCTCCCTGGCCAATTCACCCCTCCACTTT
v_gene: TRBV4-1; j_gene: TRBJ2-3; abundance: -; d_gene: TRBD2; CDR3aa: CASSQPAGGSTDTQYF; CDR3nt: TGCGCCAGCAGCCAGCCAGCGGGGGGCAGCACAGATACGCAGTATTTT
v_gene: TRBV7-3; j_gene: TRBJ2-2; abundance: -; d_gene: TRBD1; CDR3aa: CASSLRGQMNSGELFF; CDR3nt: TGTGCCAGCAGCTTAAGGGGACAGATGAACAGCGGGGAGCTGTTTTTT
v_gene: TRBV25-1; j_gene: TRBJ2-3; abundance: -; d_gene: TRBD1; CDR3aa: CASSDVLGTGDSDTQYF; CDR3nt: TGTGCCAGCAGTGACGTACTCGGGACAGGGGACTCAGATACGCAGTATTTT
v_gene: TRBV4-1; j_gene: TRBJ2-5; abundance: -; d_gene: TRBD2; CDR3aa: CASRPGLAGGTVQETQYF; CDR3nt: TGCGCCAGCCGGCCGGGACTAGCGGGGGGGACCGTCCAAGAGACCCAGTACTTC
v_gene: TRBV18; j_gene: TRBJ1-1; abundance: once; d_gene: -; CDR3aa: CASLLGVNTEAFF; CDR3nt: TGTGCCAGCCTGCTAGGGGTGAACACTGAAGCTTTCTTT
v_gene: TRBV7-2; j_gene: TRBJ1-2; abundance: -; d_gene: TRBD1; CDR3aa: CASSPTTGLGYTF; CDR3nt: TGTGCCAGCAGCCCAACGACAGGGTTGGGCTACACCTTC
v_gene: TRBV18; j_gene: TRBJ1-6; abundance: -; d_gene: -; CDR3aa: CASSPDQGRNSPLHF; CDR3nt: TGTGCCAGCTCACCGGACCAGGGGAGAAATTCACCCCTCCACTTT
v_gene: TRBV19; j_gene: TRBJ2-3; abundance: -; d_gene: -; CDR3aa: CASSARTASTDTQYF; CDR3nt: TGTGCCAGTAGTGCGAGGACAGCTAGCACAGATACGCAGTATTTT
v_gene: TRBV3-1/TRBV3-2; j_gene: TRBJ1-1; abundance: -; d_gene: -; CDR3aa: CASSQLRQNTEAFF; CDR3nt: TGTGCCAGCAGCCAATTGAGGCAGAACACTGAAGCTTTCTTT
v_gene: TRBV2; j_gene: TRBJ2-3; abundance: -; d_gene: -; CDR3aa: CASSSRWSTDTQYF; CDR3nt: TGTGCCAGCAGTAGTAGATGGAGCACAGATACGCAGTATTTT
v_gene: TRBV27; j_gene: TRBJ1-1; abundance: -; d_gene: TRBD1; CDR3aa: CASSRDRQYTEAFF; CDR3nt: TGTGCCAGCAGTCGGGACAGACAGTACACTGAAGCTTTCTTT
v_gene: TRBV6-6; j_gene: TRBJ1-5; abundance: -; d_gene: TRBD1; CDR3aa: CASRQTGVSNQPQHF; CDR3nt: TGTGCCAGCAGGCAGACAGGGGTTAGCAATCAGCCCCAGCATTTT
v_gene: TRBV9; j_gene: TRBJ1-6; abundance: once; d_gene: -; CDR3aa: CASSVVYRNSPLHF; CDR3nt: TGTGCCAGCAGCGTAGTCTACAGAAATTCACCCCTCCACTTT
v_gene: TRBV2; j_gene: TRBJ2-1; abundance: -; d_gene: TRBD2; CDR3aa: CASTGLAGGEEQFF; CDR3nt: TGTGCCAGCACCGGACTAGCGGGGGGAGAGGAGCAGTTCTTC
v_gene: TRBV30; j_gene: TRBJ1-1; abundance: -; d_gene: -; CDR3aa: CAWTRQGHPNTEAFF; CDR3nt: TGTGCCTGGACCCGTCAGGGGCACCCCAACACTGAAGCTTTCTTT
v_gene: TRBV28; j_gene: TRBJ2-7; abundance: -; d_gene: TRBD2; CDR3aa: CASSQGTSGTPYEQYF; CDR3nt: TGTGCCAGCAGCCAAGGGACTAGCGGGACCCCCTACGAGCAGTACTTC
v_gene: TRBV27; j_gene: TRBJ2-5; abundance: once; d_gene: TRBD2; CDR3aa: CASSGGLAGAAKTQYF; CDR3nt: TGTGCCAGCAGTGGGGGACTAGCGGGAGCCGCGAAGACCCAGTACTTC
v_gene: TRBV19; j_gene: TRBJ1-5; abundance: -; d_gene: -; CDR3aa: CASSYRQDLSNQPQHF; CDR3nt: TGTGCCAGTAGTTATAGACAGGACCTTTCAAATCAGCCCCAGCATTTT
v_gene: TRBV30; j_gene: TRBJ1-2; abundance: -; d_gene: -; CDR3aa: CAWTTGSGYTF; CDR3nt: TGTGCCTGGACGACTGGTTCTGGCTACACCTTC
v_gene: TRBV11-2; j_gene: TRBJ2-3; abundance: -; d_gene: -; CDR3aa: CASSLDKSTQYF; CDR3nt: TGTGCCAGCAGCTTGGACAAATCCACGCAGTATTTT
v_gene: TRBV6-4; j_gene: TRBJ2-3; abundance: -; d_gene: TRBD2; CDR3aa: CASSDPRRGGLFTSSTDTQYF; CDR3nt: TGTGCCAGCAGTGACCCCCGTCGGGGGGGCCTTTTCACAAGTAGCACAGATACGCAGTATTTT
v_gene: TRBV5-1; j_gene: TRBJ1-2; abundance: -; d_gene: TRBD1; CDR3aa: CASSLGQGGDGYTF; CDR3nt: TGCGCCAGCAGCTTGGGACAGGGAGGCGACGGCTACACCTTC
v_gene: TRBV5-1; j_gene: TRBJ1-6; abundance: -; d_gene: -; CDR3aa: CASSLFRGYSPLHF; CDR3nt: TGCGCCAGCAGCTTGTTCCGGGGGTATTCACCCCTCCACTTT
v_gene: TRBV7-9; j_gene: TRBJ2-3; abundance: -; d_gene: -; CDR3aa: CASSLLSTDTQYF; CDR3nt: TGTGCCAGCAGCTTACTCAGCACAGATACGCAGTATTTT
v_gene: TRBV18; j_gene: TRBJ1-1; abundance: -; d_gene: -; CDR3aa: CASSRTARNTEAFF; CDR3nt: TGTGCCAGCTCCAGGACAGCAAGGAACACTGAAGCTTTCTTT
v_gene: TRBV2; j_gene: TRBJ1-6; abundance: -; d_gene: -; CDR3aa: CASSPREESPLHF; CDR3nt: TGTGCCAGCAGTCCTCGAGAAGAATCACCCCTCCACTTT
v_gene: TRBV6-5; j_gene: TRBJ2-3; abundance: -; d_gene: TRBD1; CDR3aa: CASSRQGASTDTQYF; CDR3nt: TGTGCCAGCAGTCGACAGGGGGCGAGCACAGATACGCAGTATTTT
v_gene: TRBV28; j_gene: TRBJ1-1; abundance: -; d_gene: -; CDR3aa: CASSLWGGKNTEAFF; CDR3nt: TGTGCCAGCAGTTTATGGGGAGGTAAGAACACTGAAGCTTTCTTT
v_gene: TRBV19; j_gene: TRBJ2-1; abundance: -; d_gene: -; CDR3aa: CASSLDGTYNEQFF; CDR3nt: TGTGCCAGTAGTTTGGATGGGACTTACAATGAGCAGTTCTTC
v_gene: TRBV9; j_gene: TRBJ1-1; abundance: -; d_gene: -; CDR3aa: CASSATVMNTEAFF; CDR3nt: TGTGCCAGCAGCGCGACAGTCATGAACACTGAAGCTTTCTTT
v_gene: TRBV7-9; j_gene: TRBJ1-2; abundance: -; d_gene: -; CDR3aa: CASSQHRDGYTF; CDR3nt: TGTGCCAGCAGCCAACACAGGGATGGCTACACCTTC
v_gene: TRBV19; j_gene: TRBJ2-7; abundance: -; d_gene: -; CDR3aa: CASSRDSYYEQYF; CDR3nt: TGTGCCAGTAGTCGTGACTCCTACTACGAGCAGTACTTC
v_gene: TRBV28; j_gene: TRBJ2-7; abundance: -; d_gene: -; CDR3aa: CASSLALVAIALDEQYF; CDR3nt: TGTGCCAGCAGTTTAGCCTTAGTCGCCATCGCTTTAGACGAGCAGTACTTC
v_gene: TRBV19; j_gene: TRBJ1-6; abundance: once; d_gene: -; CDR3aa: CASSIYRQSSYNSPLHF; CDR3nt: TGTGCCAGTAGTATCTACCGACAGAGCTCCTATAATTCACCCCTCCACTTT
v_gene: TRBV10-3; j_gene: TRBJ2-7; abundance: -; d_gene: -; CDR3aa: CAAGARYEQYF; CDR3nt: TGTGCCGCGGGGGCCCGCTACGAGCAGTACTTC
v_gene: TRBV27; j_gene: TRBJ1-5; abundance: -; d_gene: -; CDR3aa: CARGGANCNQPQHF; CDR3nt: TGTGCCAGAGGGGGGGCTAACTGCAATCAGCCCCAGCATTTT
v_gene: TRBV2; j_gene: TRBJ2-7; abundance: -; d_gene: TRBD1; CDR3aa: CASRRQGPSSYEQYF; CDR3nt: TGTGCCAGCAGACGACAGGGTCCAAGCTCCTACGAGCAGTACTTC
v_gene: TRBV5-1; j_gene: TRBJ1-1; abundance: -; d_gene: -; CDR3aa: CASSLQESMNTEAFF; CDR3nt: TGCGCCAGCAGCTTACAGGAGTCCATGAACACTGAAGCTTTCTTT
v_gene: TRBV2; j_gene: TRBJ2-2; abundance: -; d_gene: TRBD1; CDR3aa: CASRGTGGPGELFF; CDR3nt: TGTGCCAGCAGAGGTACAGGGGGGCCCGGGGAGCTGTTTTTT
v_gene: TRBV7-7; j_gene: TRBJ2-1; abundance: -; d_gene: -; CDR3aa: CASSELEVGEQFF; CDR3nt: TGTGCTAGCAGTGAACTAGAGGTCGGTGAGCAGTTCTTC
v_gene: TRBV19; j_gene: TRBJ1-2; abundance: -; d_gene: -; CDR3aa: CASSAQPQLFYGYTF; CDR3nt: TGTGCCAGTAGTGCCCAACCACAGCTTTTTTATGGCTACACCTTC
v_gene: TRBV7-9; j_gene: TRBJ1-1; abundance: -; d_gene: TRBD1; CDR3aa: CASSLYHTGVNTEAFF; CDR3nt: TGTGCCAGCAGCTTATATCATACAGGGGTGAACACTGAAGCTTTCTTT